Each of the 8 T cell receptor beta chains below was sequenced from the same sample in a study of blood T cell repertoires in COVID-19. Generated by immunoSEQ multiplex PCR, the TCRdb table keeps only in-frame clones and is missing some. Of a few hundred thousand clones listed, around nine tenths are singletons. Material for sequencing was PBMCs or T cells enriched from blood (not recorded which). The receptor set was obtained from a woman aged 40 to 55 who had recovered from COVID-19.

V gene TRBV6-5 combines with J gene TRBJ2-1, with TRBD2 matching over 7 bases. V gave up 6 bases and J gave up 5 bases; unmatched junction bases: 7. Germline V CDR1 and CDR2: MNHEY, SVGAGI. This CDR3 comprises 14 residues. For the CDR3, the DNA is TGTGCCAGCAGGGGTCTAGCGGTTAACAATGAGCAGTTCTTC. Protein: CASRGLAVNNEQFF.

V gene TRBV4-1 combines with J gene TRBJ1-5; TRBD1 matches at 9 bases. Germline CDR1 MGHRA, CDR2 YSYEKL. CDR3 length: 15 amino acids. The J segment lost 9 bases and the V segment lost 2 bases, leaving 8 bases of the junction unmatched. As DNA, the CDR3 is TGCGCCAGCAGCCAACCCGGGACAGGGTCCTTGCCCCAGCATTTT. Its translation: CASSQPGTGSLPQHF.

The V gene is TRBV4-2, the J gene TRBJ2-5; 7 bases fit TRBD2. The CDR3 has 14 amino acids. V gave up 3 bases and J gave up 1 base; unmatched junction bases: 2. Germline CDR1 reads LGHNA; CDR2 reads YNFKEQ. CDR3 bases: TGTGCCAGCAGCCACGCGGGAGCCCAAGAGACCCAGTACTTC. Encoded protein: CASSHAGAQETQYF.

The CDR3 DNA follows: TGCAGTGCTAGTCGGACTAGCGGGAGTCTCGAGCAGTACTTC. Protein sequence: CSASRTSGSLEQYF. The rearrangement links TRBV20-1 to TRBJ2-7; 13 bases fit TRBD2. Germline-derived CDR1 and CDR2 are DFQATT and SNEGSKA (reference sequence). The CDR3 runs to 14 residues. Trimming took 3 bases from V and 6 from J; bases not matched to a gene: 5.

The chain combines TRBV6-2 or TRBV6-3 with TRBJ2-4; TRBD1 agrees at 10 bases. CDR1 and CDR2 (germline): MNHEY, SVGEGT. CDR3 length: 17 amino acids. With 0 bases clipped from V and 0 bases from J, the junction kept 2 bases outside the gene matches. CDR3 sequence: CASSYSGQGLAKNIQYF. CDR3 coding DNA: TGTGCCAGCAGTTACTCGGGACAGGGGCTAGCCAAAAACATTCAGTACTTC.

A single count supports this clone. J is TRBJ1-2 and V is TRBV6-5, with TRBD1 matching 9 bases. J lost 5 bases, V lost 8 bases, and 6 bases had no gene match. Germline V gene sequence: CDR1 MNHEY, CDR2 SVGAGI. This CDR3 comprises 13 residues. In DNA, the CDR3 is TGTGCCAGCGCGGTACAGGGGGCGTATGGCTACACCTTC. Translated: CASAVQGAYGYTF.

This clone was seen only a few times. This chain uses TRBV5-1 with TRBJ2-2; TRBD2 agrees at 9 bases. Germline V gives CDR1 SGHRS, CDR2 YFSETQ. The V gene end was trimmed by 0 bases and the J gene end by 3 bases; junction bases not matched to a gene: 6. The CDR3 sequence is 17 residues long. The CDR3 spells CASSLEAAGGYTGELFF. CDR3 DNA: TGCGCCAGCAGCTTGGAAGCAGCGGGGGGCTACACCGGGGAGCTGTTTTTT.

The genes are TRBV5-4 and TRBJ2-2, with D unresolved. Germline CDR1 reads SGHNT; CDR2 reads YYREEE (reference sequence). The V end lost 0 bases, the J end lost 2 bases, and 8 bases lay between the germline ends. CDR3 size: 15 residues. CDR3 sequence reads: CASSLVTGNTGELFF. The CDR3 nucleotides are TGTGCCAGCAGCTTGGTTACCGGTAACACCGGGGAGCTGTTTTTT.